This T cell receptor (beta chain) was sequenced for a study of CD4 T cells in relation to SARS-CoV-2 and coronaviruses. Study-wide background: After roughly 11 days of antigen culture, PBMC TCR beta CDR3s were sequenced. Convalescent donors were aged about 21 to 75, with median roughly 40 years.

Cryopreserved PBMCs were CD4-enriched, then split into naive and memory cells. Sorted naive or memory CD4+ cells met CEF peptides for around ten days. CDR1 is SGHKS, CDR2 YYEKEE, per germline (reference sequence). This CDR3 region has 15 residues. Trimming took 4 bases from V and 2 from J; bases not matched to a gene: 7. As regards this clone: Its specificity is unknown.

Here immunoSEQ multiplex PCR was the method, and the copy in TCRdb shows in-frame clones only, minus some. The sample includes around 28,000 clones, about 70% seen only once; the top ten take under 3.5%. This sequence originates from an adult with COVID-19. The sample consisted of memory CD4+ T cells from PBMCs, cultured in vitro. The chain links TRBV5-5 to TRBJ2-7; 9 nucleotides line up with TRBD1. The CDR3 spells CASSRGTGPTYEQYF. The CDR3 DNA is TGTGCCAGCAGCCGTGGGACAGGGCCCACCTACGAGCAGTACTTC.